The 8 T cell receptor beta chains reported below all come from one sample, sequenced in a study of molecular identifiers for immune sequencing clone quantification. TCRdb recomputed calls from the PCR reads with MiXCR, one row per CDR3 protein. The data show over 550,000 distinct CDR3 sequences, with over 25% seen just once and about 0.8% held by the top ten. Sample: naive CD8+ T cells from blood, with Jurkat cell RNA spiked in. Subset noted: FACS-sorted CD8+CD4-CCR7+CD45RA+ naive T cells. These receptors all come from a human donor in good health. Some libraries in this study had Jurkat cell RNA spiked in.

The J gene is TRBJ2-2, the V gene TRBV4-1; tentatively, D is TRBD2 (7 bases). Germline V gene data show CDR1 as MGHRA and CDR2 as YSYEKL. The CDR3 has 15 residues. Between the trimmed V and J ends, which lost 3 bases and 6 bases, there was a span of 14 bases. CDR3 nucleotide sequence: TGCGCCAGCAGCCACAAGGGGGGGATGGCCGGGGAGCTGTTTTTT. Translating it yields CASSHKGGMAGELFF.

This clonotype was recorded many times. V gene TRBV7-2 combines with J gene TRBJ2-7; D gene ambiguous. The V end lost 2 bases, the J end lost 5 bases, and 7 bases lay between the germline ends. The CDR3 spans 12 residues. The V gene's germline CDR1 is SGHTA and CDR2 FQGNSA. The DNA of the CDR3 is TGTGCCAGCAGCTTACCCTGGGACGAGCAGTACTTC. This sequence encodes CASSLPWDEQYF.

This clonotype was seen at least ten times. The CDR3 DNA follows: TGCAGTGCTAGAGATGCCATGGGAGCGGGAGTACTTACAGATACGCAGTATTTT. Translation: CSARDAMGAGVLTDTQYF. The rearrangement joins TRBV20-1 to TRBJ2-3, with 8 nucleotides matching TRBD2. This CDR3 spans 18 amino acids. V shed 0 bases and J 3 bases; nucleotides not matched to a gene: 14. Per germline, CDR1 DFQATT and CDR2 SNEGSKA (reference sequence).

This clonotype was counted at least ten times. CDR3 sequence: CASSPQLATLGNEQFF. The CDR3 region has the DNA TGTGCCAGCAGCCCCCAACTAGCCACCCTCGGCAATGAGCAGTTCTTC. The chain combines TRBV11-2 with TRBJ2-1, with D perhaps TRBD2 (6 bases). Germline-derived CDR1 and CDR2 are SGHAT and FQNNGV. The CDR3 extends over 16 amino acids. Trimming shortened V by 5 bases and J by 6 bases, and 20 bases separated the two germline ends.

Comments on this clonotype: A much larger clone sits a single nucleotide away, making a read error possible. The rearrangement links TRBV28 to TRBJ2-3; 11 nucleotides agree with TRBD2. Germline loops: CDR1 MDHEN, CDR2 SYDVKM. This CDR3 region has 17 residues. The CDR3 sequence: CASSTGLAGLDTDTQCF. DNA of the CDR3: TGTGCCAGCAGCACTGGACTAGCGGGCCTTGACACAGATACGCAGTGTTTT.

This chain joins TRBV4-3 and TRBJ1-2; D gene unclear. Germline CDR1 is LGHNA and CDR2 is YSLEER. V was pared by 11 bases and J by 5 bases, with 27 bases between. CDR3 length equals 16 residues. CDR3: CAGGRGFPLNPYGYTF. CDR3 nucleotide sequence: TGCGCCGGCGGCCGGGGTTTTCCCCTTAATCCATATGGCTACACCTTC.

This chain uses TRBV30 with TRBJ2-7; the D gene is possibly TRBD2 (5 bases). V shed 6 bases and J shed 1 base, with 13 bases lying between them. Germline assignment: CDR1 GTSNPN and CDR2 SVGIG (reference sequence). The CDR3 is 13 amino acids. CDR3 DNA sequence: TGTGCCTGCCCGGGGAAGGTTTCCTACGAGCAGTACTTC. Translation: CACPGKVSYEQYF.

This clonotype was detected many times. The CDR3 here is CASSLVLADTYEQYF. As DNA, the CDR3 is TGTGCCAGCAGCTTGGTCCTAGCGGATACCTACGAGCAGTACTTC. V and J are TRBV5-5 and TRBJ2-7; 7 positions agree with TRBD2. Germline-derived CDR1 and CDR2 are SGHKS and YYEKEE (reference sequence). This CDR3 is built from 15 residues. The ends lost 0 bases at V and 2 bases at J; junction bases unmatched: 5.